The sequence of this TCR beta chain was determined in a study of early T cells in non-severe SARS-CoV-2 infection (dated by TCRdb to about 2021). Notes on the research overall: Bulk RNA from unsorted whole blood was used for TCR sequencing, so alpha and beta chains could not be paired. Study-wide findings and limitations: VDJdb matching was skewed toward anti-spike CD8 responses and likely underestimated virus-specific expansions by missing private and CD4 specificities.

Libraries were made using 5' RACE. Sequenced using a NextSeq 500. To correct for sequencing error and PCR bias, the TCR library protocol tagged individual cDNA molecules with unique molecular identifiers. Both TCR alpha and beta chains were sequenced, and tight co-correlation was observed between alpha and beta sequence abundances in each sample. Turning to the authors' computational methods: Decombinator V4 was used to annotate TCR sequences for V gene, J gene and CDR3. TCRs were defined as expanded if a significant change between any two time points was detected under a Poisson model with p below 0.0001. TCR abundances were normalised to the total number of TCRs sequenced per sample and expressed as counts per million. TRAV1-2 paired with TRAJ12, TRAJ20 or TRAJ33 defined MAIT TCRs, while TRAV10 paired with TRAJ18 defined iNKT TCRs. VDJdb, accessed 1 November 2021, was searched for CMV, EBV and SARS-CoV-2 annotated TCRs, with TCRs annotated for multiple antigens excluded. TCRdb's own reprocessing of the public reads used fastp at Q25 and MiXCR and kept productive beta chains. Every CDR3 protein is listed once, alongside the most common genes and DNA of its rows. The V and J calls were determined by TCRdb, not by the authors. The sample table lists 45,000 to 60,000 distinct CDR3 sequences, around 9.3% of them with a count of one. Around 21% of the sample lies in the top ten.

With respect to this clonotype: This clone's antigen is unknown. Base qualities are missing; no much larger clone stands one base away.

Set within a cohort of healthcare workers in London, UK, this nested case-control study involved weekly PCR testing of nasopharyngeal swabs along with blood sampling. Healthcare workers were enrolled in the week of the UK lockdown, from 23 to 31 March 2020, and were followed every week for up to roughly 16 weeks. Reading from cysteine to phenylalanine, the CDR3 counts 16 amino acids. The read is trimmed to its CDR3 DNA, 48 bases read in frame from base 1. CDR1 and CDR2 are read off the germline V gene as SGHDT and YYEEEE. V loses 0 bases of germline sequence and J loses 0 bases, and the interval between the two ends is 10 bases.

The sequencing sample was made of whole blood. The chain couples TRBV5-6 to TRBJ2-1, and TRBD2 may be the D gene, going by 5 matching bases. The TCR sequence derives from an adult who was a healthcare worker with PCR-confirmed SARS-CoV-2 infection or an uninfected control (not recorded which). The CDR3: CASSLDRGVSYNEQFF. The bases are TGTGCCAGCAGCTTGGATCGGGGTGTCTCCTACAATGAGCAGTTCTTC.